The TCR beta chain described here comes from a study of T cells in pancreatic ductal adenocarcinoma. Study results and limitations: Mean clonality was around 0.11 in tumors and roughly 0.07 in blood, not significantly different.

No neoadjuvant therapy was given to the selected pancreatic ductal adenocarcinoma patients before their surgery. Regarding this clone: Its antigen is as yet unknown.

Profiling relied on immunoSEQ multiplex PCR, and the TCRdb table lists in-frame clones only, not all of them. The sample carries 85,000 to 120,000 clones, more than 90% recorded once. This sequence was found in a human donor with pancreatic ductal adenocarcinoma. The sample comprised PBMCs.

CDR3 region: CASSTGQAPYEQYF. CDR3 nucleotides: TGTGCCAGCAGCACTGGACAGGCCCCCTACGAGCAGTACTTC. The rearrangement links TRBV9 to TRBJ2-7; 7 nucleotides match TRBD1. The CDR3 covers 14 residues. Unmatched junction bases numbered 6, after V lost 4 bases and J lost 2 bases. Germline lookup yields CDR1 SGDLS and CDR2 YYNGEE.